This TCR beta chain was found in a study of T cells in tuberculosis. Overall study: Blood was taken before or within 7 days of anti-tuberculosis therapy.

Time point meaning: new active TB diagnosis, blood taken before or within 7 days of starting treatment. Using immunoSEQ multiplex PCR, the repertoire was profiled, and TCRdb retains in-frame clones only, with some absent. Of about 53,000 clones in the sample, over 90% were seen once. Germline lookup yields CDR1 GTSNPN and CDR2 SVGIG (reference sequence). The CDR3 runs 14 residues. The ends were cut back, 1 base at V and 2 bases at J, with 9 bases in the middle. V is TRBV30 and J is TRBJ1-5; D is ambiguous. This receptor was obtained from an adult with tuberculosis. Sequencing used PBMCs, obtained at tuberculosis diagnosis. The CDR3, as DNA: TGTGCCTGGAGTGACGGCCAGGGCAATCAGCCCCAGCATTTT. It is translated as CAWSDGQGNQPQHF.